This TCR beta chain originates from a study of CD4+ T cells in melanoma (dated by TCRdb to between 2021 and 2022). For the wider study: Neoantigen-specific CD4+ T cells in human melanoma were what the study investigated.

The donors were people with melanoma. Turning to this clone: No cognate antigen has been identified for it. The record has no base qualities; no much larger clone is one base away.

Libraries came from the immunoSEQ multiplex PCR assay. The immuneACCESS repertoire file appears here via TCRdb, limited to in-frame rearrangements. These files lack a portion of the clones; in checked studies, under half of the deficit traces to unresolved V genes, and the cause of the others is not known. A total of approximately 47,000 clones appear in this sample, nearly 90% of them only once. Together, the top ten hold roughly 10% of the sample. The junction carries 10 bases between V and J, which are trimmed by 6 bases and 2 bases respectively. Its CDR3 holds 13 amino acids, cysteine through phenylalanine. Just the 39-base CDR3 DNA is kept, in frame starting at base 1. The germline V gene (reference sequence) gives CDR1 as PRHDT and CDR2 as FYEKMQ. The study at large found these results: The report described a correlation between neoantigen-specific CD4+ T cells and the function of CD8+ T cells, macrophages and B cells. Neoantigen-specific CD4+ T cells in melanoma were reported to show diverse differentiation states.

Source material: peripheral blood. The chain was built from TRBV13 and TRBJ1-2, with no D gene named confidently. The TCR was taken from a human donor with melanoma. The CDR3 region reads CASRRTGNYGYTF. The sequenced DNA is TGTGCCAGCAGACGGACGGGCAACTATGGCTACACCTTC. The reference TRBV13 and TRBJ1-2 proteins fill in what lies around the CDR3, so the full variable domain reads AAGVIQSPRHLIKEKRETATLKCYPIPRHDTVYWYQQGPGQDPQFLISFYEKMQSDKGSIPDRFSAQQFSDYHSELNMSSLELGDSALYFCASRRTGNYGYTFGSGTRLTVV.